Listed below are T cell receptor beta chains from one sample, sequenced in a study of beta chain features in type 1 diabetes. Only in-frame clones appear in the TCRdb table, and some are missing; sequencing was by immunoSEQ multiplex PCR. Of roughly 290,000 clones listed, about 15% are singletons. Material for sequencing was naive CD4+ T cells from blood. All receptors come from a man aged 18-30 years with type 1 diabetes. CDR3s include the opening cysteine and the closing phenylalanine or tryptophan. Each record gives: J gene, clone size, V gene, D gene, CDR3 protein, CDR3 DNA. D genes are given only for firm matches. The size field is filled for only some rows; it gives once, few, many or a size class.

J gene: TRBJ2-7; clone size: few; V gene: TRBV7-2; D gene: TRBD1; CDR3 protein: CASSLGTVGEQYF; CDR3 DNA: TGTGCCAGCAGCCTAGGGACAGTTGGTGAGCAGTACTTC
J gene: TRBJ2-1; clone size: few; V gene: TRBV27; D gene: TRBD1; CDR3 protein: CASRDRYNEQFF; CDR3 DNA: TGTGCCAGCCGGGACAGATACAATGAGCAGTTCTTC
J gene: TRBJ2-7; clone size: .; V gene: TRBV6-5; D gene: .; CDR3 protein: CASRMDTAGHEQYF; CDR3 DNA: TGTGCCAGCAGAATGGACACAGCCGGACACGAGCAGTACTTC
J gene: TRBJ1-1; clone size: few; V gene: TRBV11-2; D gene: .; CDR3 protein: CASSPQSGGKQGAFF; CDR3 DNA: TGTGCCAGCAGCCCCCAATCGGGGGGCAAACAAGGAGCTTTCTTT
J gene: TRBJ2-4; clone size: .; V gene: TRBV18; D gene: TRBD2; CDR3 protein: CASSPGTSVAIQYF; CDR3 DNA: TGTGCCAGCTCACCGGGGACTAGCGTTGCCATTCAGTACTTC
J gene: TRBJ2-5; clone size: .; V gene: TRBV27; D gene: .; CDR3 protein: CASSSRDMLRETQYF; CDR3 DNA: TGTGCCAGCAGTTCCCGGGACATGTTACGAGAGACCCAGTACTTC
J gene: TRBJ1-1; clone size: few; V gene: TRBV5-4; D gene: TRBD1; CDR3 protein: CASSFGQGAIGTEAFF; CDR3 DNA: TGTGCCAGCAGCTTCGGACAGGGGGCGATAGGCACTGAAGCTTTCTTT
J gene: TRBJ2-3; clone size: few; V gene: TRBV29-1; D gene: .; CDR3 protein: CSGDTGIASTDTQYF; CDR3 DNA: TGCAGCGGTGACACAGGAATAGCTAGCACAGATACGCAGTATTTT
J gene: TRBJ1-5; clone size: few; V gene: TRBV5-1; D gene: .; CDR3 protein: CASSLVGNQPQHF; CDR3 DNA: TGCGCCAGCAGCTTGGTCGGTAATCAGCCCCAGCATTTT
J gene: TRBJ1-4; clone size: .; V gene: TRBV7-9; D gene: .; CDR3 protein: CASSLGESATNEKLFF; CDR3 DNA: TGTGCCAGCAGCTTAGGGGAGTCGGCAACTAATGAAAAACTGTTTTTT
J gene: TRBJ2-1; clone size: few; V gene: TRBV4-3; D gene: TRBD2; CDR3 protein: CASSQGLAGEQFF; CDR3 DNA: TGCGCCAGCAGCCAAGGCCTAGCGGGGGAGCAGTTCTTC
J gene: TRBJ1-2; clone size: .; V gene: TRBV5-1; D gene: .; CDR3 protein: CASSLVTDGYGYTF; CDR3 DNA: TGCGCCAGCAGCTTGGTGACTGACGGGTATGGCTACACCTTC
J gene: TRBJ2-1; clone size: .; V gene: TRBV7-2; D gene: TRBD2; CDR3 protein: CASSLRRTSGKAYNEQFF; CDR3 DNA: TGTGCCAGCAGCTTAAGGCGGACTAGCGGGAAGGCCTACAATGAGCAGTTCTTC
J gene: TRBJ1-3; clone size: .; V gene: TRBV4-3; D gene: .; CDR3 protein: CASSLLGDTIYF; CDR3 DNA: TGCGCCAGCAGCCTACTGGGAGACACCATATATTTT
J gene: TRBJ1-5; clone size: few; V gene: TRBV20-1; D gene: .; CDR3 protein: CSASEGQPQHF; CDR3 DNA: TGCAGTGCTAGTGAGGGTCAGCCCCAGCATTTT
J gene: TRBJ1-6; clone size: .; V gene: TRBV14; D gene: TRBD1; CDR3 protein: CASSPRDRGLRDNSPLHF; CDR3 DNA: TGTGCCAGCAGCCCCCGGGACAGGGGCCTAAGGGATAATTCACCCCTCCACTTT
J gene: TRBJ2-1; clone size: few; V gene: TRBV7-8; D gene: .; CDR3 protein: CASSFSRDTLYNEQFF; CDR3 DNA: TGTGCCAGCAGCTTCAGCCGGGACACACTCTACAATGAGCAGTTCTTC
J gene: TRBJ1-5; clone size: .; V gene: TRBV15; D gene: .; CDR3 protein: CATRPFQGQPQHF; CDR3 DNA: TGTGCCACCCGGCCGTTCCAGGGCCAGCCCCAGCATTTT
J gene: TRBJ1-2; clone size: .; V gene: TRBV6-6; D gene: .; CDR3 protein: CASTPRRGDFYGYTF; CDR3 DNA: TGTGCCAGCACCCCCCGTAGAGGGGACTTCTATGGCTACACCTTC
J gene: TRBJ1-2; clone size: few; V gene: TRBV7-9; D gene: TRBD1; CDR3 protein: CASSFTRDRGRNYGYTF; CDR3 DNA: TGTGCCAGCAGCTTTACCCGGGACAGGGGGCGTAACTATGGCTACACCTTC
J gene: TRBJ2-1; clone size: .; V gene: TRBV29-1; D gene: .; CDR3 protein: CSVRGILYNEQFF; CDR3 DNA: TGCAGCGTTAGGGGGATTCTTTACAATGAGCAGTTCTTC
J gene: TRBJ2-7; clone size: .; V gene: TRBV5-8; D gene: TRBD1; CDR3 protein: CASSLSGQGAYEQYF; CDR3 DNA: TGTGCCAGCAGCTTATCGGGACAGGGGGCGTACGAGCAGTACTTC
J gene: TRBJ2-3; clone size: few; V gene: TRBV14; D gene: .; CDR3 protein: CASSQAGGRHF; CDR3 DNA: TGTGCCAGCAGCCAAGCCGGAGGACGGCATTTT
J gene: TRBJ2-1; clone size: .; V gene: TRBV7-2; D gene: TRBD2; CDR3 protein: CASSLIAGSYNEQFF; CDR3 DNA: TGTGCCAGCAGCTTAATAGCGGGCTCCTACAATGAGCAGTTCTTC
J gene: TRBJ2-7; clone size: .; V gene: TRBV5-4; D gene: TRBD1; CDR3 protein: CASSRGQEVQYF; CDR3 DNA: TGTGCCAGCAGCCGGGGACAGGAGGTGCAGTACTTC
J gene: TRBJ2-3; clone size: few; V gene: TRBV6-6; D gene: TRBD2; CDR3 protein: CASSGTSGTDTQYF; CDR3 DNA: TGTGCCAGCAGCGGGACTAGCGGCACAGATACGCAGTATTTT
J gene: TRBJ2-7; clone size: .; V gene: TRBV28; D gene: .; CDR3 protein: CASSQPRGSPYEQYF; CDR3 DNA: TGTGCCAGCAGCCAACCCAGGGGTAGTCCCTACGAGCAGTACTTC
J gene: TRBJ2-1; clone size: few; V gene: TRBV7-9; D gene: TRBD2; CDR3 protein: CASSAGTTYDEQFF; CDR3 DNA: TGTGCCAGCAGCGCCGGGACTACCTACGATGAGCAGTTCTTC
J gene: TRBJ2-3; clone size: .; V gene: TRBV20-1; D gene: TRBD1; CDR3 protein: CSPRGNTQYF; CDR3 DNA: TGCAGTCCCAGGGGGAATACGCAGTATTTT
J gene: TRBJ1-5; clone size: few; V gene: TRBV2; D gene: .; CDR3 protein: CASSTQGDQPQHF; CDR3 DNA: TGTGCCAGCAGTACACAGGGTGATCAGCCCCAGCATTTT
J gene: TRBJ2-5; clone size: few; V gene: TRBV4-3; D gene: TRBD1; CDR3 protein: CASSQDMIPGGAETQYF; CDR3 DNA: TGCGCCAGCAGCCAAGATATGATTCCAGGGGGCGCAGAGACCCAGTACTTC
J gene: TRBJ2-5; clone size: .; V gene: TRBV27; D gene: TRBD1; CDR3 protein: CASSLKGASETQYF; CDR3 DNA: TGTGCCAGCAGTTTAAAGGGGGCGAGCGAGACCCAGTACTTC
J gene: TRBJ2-3; clone size: few; V gene: TRBV6-6; D gene: TRBD1; CDR3 protein: CASSYSRTGVTDTQYF; CDR3 DNA: TGTGCCAGCAGTTACTCGAGGACAGGGGTCACAGATACGCAGTATTTT
J gene: TRBJ2-7; clone size: few; V gene: TRBV28; D gene: .; CDR3 protein: CASTGMGAYEQYF; CDR3 DNA: TGTGCCAGCACAGGGATGGGGGCATACGAGCAGTACTTC
J gene: TRBJ2-5; clone size: .; V gene: TRBV11-2; D gene: TRBD2; CDR3 protein: CASGPGLAGVETQYF; CDR3 DNA: TGTGCCAGCGGCCCGGGACTAGCGGGAGTCGAGACCCAGTACTTC
J gene: TRBJ2-6; clone size: .; V gene: TRBV27; D gene: TRBD2; CDR3 protein: CATRLAGGPRGANVLTF; CDR3 DNA: TGTGCCACCCGACTAGCGGGAGGGCCGAGGGGGGCCAACGTCCTGACTTTC
J gene: TRBJ1-1; clone size: few; V gene: TRBV27; D gene: TRBD1; CDR3 protein: CASSPRQGSSGNTEAFF; CDR3 DNA: TGTGCCAGCAGTCCCAGACAGGGGAGCTCTGGGAACACTGAAGCTTTCTTT
J gene: TRBJ2-1; clone size: few; V gene: TRBV7-2; D gene: .; CDR3 protein: CASRTRRDNEQFF; CDR3 DNA: TGTGCCAGCAGAACCCGGAGGGACAATGAGCAGTTCTTC
J gene: TRBJ1-4; clone size: .; V gene: TRBV2; D gene: .; CDR3 protein: CASTRAQPEKLFF; CDR3 DNA: TGTGCCAGCACCAGGGCGCAGCCTGAAAAACTGTTTTTT
J gene: TRBJ2-4; clone size: .; V gene: TRBV28; D gene: TRBD2; CDR3 protein: CASSPVGLAGVGKNIQYF; CDR3 DNA: TGTGCCAGCAGTCCTGTAGGACTAGCGGGAGTTGGCAAAAACATTCAGTACTTC
J gene: TRBJ2-5; clone size: .; V gene: TRBV7-9; D gene: .; CDR3 protein: CASSIAEKETQYF; CDR3 DNA: TGTGCCAGCAGTATAGCGGAAAAAGAGACCCAGTACTTC
J gene: TRBJ2-1; clone size: .; V gene: TRBV18; D gene: TRBD2; CDR3 protein: CASSPTSGRRVEQFF; CDR3 DNA: TGTGCCAGCTCACCTACTAGCGGGAGGCGGGTTGAGCAGTTCTTC
J gene: TRBJ1-2; clone size: few; V gene: TRBV29-1; D gene: .; CDR3 protein: CSGEYTRETGYTF; CDR3 DNA: TGCAGCGGAGAATACACACGGGAGACAGGCTACACCTTC
J gene: TRBJ2-5; clone size: .; V gene: TRBV28; D gene: TRBD2; CDR3 protein: CASSWRLAGGETQYF; CDR3 DNA: TGTGCCAGCAGTTGGCGGCTAGCGGGAGGAGAGACCCAGTACTTC
J gene: TRBJ1-2; clone size: few; V gene: TRBV28; D gene: TRBD1; CDR3 protein: CASSRPLYRGRSRDKGYTF; CDR3 DNA: TGTGCCAGCAGTCGACCCCTCTACAGGGGGCGATCCCGAGATAAGGGCTACACCTTC
J gene: TRBJ2-7; clone size: few; V gene: TRBV6-6; D gene: TRBD1; CDR3 protein: CASSYYRGRYEQYF; CDR3 DNA: TGTGCCAGCAGTTATTACAGGGGGCGCTACGAGCAGTACTTC